This T cell receptor beta chain was found in a study of cytomegalovirus exposure and HLA in healthy donors. Germline V lookup: CDR1 LNHDA, CDR2 SQIVND (reference sequence). CDR3 length: 14 residues. V lost 4 bases to trimming and J lost 5 bases, with 13 bases between them. Researchers ran the PCR with 60 Vbeta and 13 Jbeta primers. Method: immunoSEQ multiplex PCR; TCRdb's copy keeps in-frame clones and lacks some. The sample has about 140,000 clones; over 60% are singletons. The rearrangement joins TRBV19 to TRBJ2-3; TRBD2 is a possible D gene (6 bases). This receptor was identified in a woman aged 25 to 39 in good health and CMV-seronegative. Sequenced sample: PBMCs. The CDR3 DNA reads as TGTGCCAGTAGTAAGACTAGTCCCGGAGATACGCAGTATTTT. This translates into CASSKTSPGDTQYF.